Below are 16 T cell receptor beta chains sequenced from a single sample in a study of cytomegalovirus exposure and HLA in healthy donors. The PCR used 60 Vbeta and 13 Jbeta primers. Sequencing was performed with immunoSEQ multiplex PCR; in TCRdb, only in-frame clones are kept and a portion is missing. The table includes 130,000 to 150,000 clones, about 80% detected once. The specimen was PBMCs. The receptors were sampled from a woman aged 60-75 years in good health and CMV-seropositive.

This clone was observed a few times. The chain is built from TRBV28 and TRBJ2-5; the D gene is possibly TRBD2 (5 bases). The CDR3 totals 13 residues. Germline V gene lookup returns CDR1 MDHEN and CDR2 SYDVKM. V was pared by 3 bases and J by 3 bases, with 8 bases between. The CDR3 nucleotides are TGTGCCAGCAGTTTCTGGACTGAAGAGACCCAGTACTTC. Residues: CASSFWTEETQYF.

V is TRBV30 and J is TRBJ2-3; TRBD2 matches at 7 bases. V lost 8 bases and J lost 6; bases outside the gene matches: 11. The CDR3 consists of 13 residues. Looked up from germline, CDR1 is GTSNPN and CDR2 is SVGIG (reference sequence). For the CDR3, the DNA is TGTGCCCTATCCCCAACCGGGAGGGATACGCAGTATTTT. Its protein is CALSPTGRDTQYF.

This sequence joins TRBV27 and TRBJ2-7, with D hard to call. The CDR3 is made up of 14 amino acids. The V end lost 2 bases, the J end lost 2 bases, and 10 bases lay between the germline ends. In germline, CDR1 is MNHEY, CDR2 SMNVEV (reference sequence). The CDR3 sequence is CASSLTGGPYEQYF. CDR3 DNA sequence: TGTGCCAGCAGTTTAACTGGCGGCCCCTACGAGCAGTACTTC.

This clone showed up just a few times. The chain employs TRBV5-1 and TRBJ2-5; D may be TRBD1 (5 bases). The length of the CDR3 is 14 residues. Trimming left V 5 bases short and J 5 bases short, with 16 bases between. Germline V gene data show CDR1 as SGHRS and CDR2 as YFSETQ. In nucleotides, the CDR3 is TGCGCCAGCAGTTGGGGCCCCACGGCGGAGACCCAGTACTTC. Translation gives CASSWGPTAETQYF.

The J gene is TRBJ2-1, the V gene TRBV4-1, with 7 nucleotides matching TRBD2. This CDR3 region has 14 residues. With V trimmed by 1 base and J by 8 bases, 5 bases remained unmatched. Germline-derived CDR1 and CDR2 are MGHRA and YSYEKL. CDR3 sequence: CASSQAGGIDEQFF. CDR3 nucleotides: TGCGCCAGCAGCCAAGCGGGAGGAATTGATGAGCAGTTCTTC.

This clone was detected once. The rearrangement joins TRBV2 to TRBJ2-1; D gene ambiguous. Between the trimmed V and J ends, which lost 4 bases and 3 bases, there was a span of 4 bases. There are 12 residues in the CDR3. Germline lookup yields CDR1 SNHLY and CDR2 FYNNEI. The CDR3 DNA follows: TGTGCCAGCAGTGTCCTCTACAATGAGCAGTTCTTC. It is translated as CASSVLYNEQFF.

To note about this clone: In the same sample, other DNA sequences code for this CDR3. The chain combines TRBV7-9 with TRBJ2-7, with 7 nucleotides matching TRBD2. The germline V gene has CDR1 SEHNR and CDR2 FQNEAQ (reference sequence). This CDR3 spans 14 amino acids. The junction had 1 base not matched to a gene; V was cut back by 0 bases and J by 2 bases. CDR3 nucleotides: TGTGCCAGCAGCTTAGCCAGCGGGACCTACGAGCAGTACTTC. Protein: CASSLASGTYEQYF.

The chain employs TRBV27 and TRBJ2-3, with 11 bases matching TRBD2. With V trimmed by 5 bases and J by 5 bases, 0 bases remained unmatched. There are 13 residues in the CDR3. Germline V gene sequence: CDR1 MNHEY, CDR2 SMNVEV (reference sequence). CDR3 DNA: TGTGCCAGCAGTGGACTAGCGGGAGATACGCAGTATTTT. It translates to CASSGLAGDTQYF.

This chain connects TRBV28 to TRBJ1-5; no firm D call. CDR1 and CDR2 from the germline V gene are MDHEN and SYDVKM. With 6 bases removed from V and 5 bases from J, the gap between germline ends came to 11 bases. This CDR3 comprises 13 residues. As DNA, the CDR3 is TGTGCCAGCAGAAACAACCCCGATCAGCCCCAGCATTTT. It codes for CASRNNPDQPQHF.

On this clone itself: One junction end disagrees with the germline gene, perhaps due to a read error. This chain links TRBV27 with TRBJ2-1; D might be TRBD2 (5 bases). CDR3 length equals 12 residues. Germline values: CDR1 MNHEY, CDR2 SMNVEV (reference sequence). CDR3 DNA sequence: TGTGCCAGCAGCACCCTCACTAGTGGCTTTGTCTTC. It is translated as CASSTLTSGFVF.

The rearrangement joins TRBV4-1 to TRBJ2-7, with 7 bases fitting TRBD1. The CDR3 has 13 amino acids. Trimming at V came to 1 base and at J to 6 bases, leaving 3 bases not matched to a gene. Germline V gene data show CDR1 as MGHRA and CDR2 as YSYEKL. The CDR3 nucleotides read TGCGCCAGCAGCCAAGCACAGGGGTGCGAGCAGTACTTC. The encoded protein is CASSQAQGCEQYF.

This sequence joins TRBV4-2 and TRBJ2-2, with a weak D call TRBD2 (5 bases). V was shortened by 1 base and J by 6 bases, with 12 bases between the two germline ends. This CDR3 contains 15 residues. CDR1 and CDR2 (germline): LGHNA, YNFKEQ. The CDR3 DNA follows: TGTGCCAGCAGCCAAGTACAGTACGGGGCCGGGGAGCTGTTTTTT. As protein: CASSQVQYGAGELFF.

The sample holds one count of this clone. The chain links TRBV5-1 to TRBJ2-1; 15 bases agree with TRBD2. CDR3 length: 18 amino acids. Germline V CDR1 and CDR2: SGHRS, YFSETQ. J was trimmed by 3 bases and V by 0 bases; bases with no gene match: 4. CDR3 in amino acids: CASSLAGTSGRNYNEQFF. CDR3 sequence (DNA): TGCGCCAGCAGCTTGGCGGGGACTAGCGGGAGGAACTACAATGAGCAGTTCTTC.

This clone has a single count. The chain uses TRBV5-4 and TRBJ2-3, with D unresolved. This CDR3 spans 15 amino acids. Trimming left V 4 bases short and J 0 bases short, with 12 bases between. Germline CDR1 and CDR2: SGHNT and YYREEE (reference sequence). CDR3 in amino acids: CASSHGLASTDTQYF. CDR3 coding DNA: TGTGCCAGCAGCCACGGGTTAGCCAGCACAGATACGCAGTATTTT.

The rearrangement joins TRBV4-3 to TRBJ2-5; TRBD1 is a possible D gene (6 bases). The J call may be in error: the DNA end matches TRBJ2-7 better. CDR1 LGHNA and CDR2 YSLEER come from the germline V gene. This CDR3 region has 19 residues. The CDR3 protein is CASSQDLPIRTGTSYEQYF. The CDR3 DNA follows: TGCGCCAGCAGCCAAGATTTGCCCATCCGAACAGGGACCTCCTACGAGCAGTACTTC.

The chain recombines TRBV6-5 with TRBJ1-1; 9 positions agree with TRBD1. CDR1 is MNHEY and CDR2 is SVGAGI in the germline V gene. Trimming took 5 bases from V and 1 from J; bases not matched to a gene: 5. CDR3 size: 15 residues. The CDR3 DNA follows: TGTGCCAGCAGTAGATCGACAGGGGGGAACACTGAAGCTTTCTTT. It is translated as CASSRSTGGNTEAFF.